Below are 3 T cell receptor beta chains sequenced from a single sample in a study of cytomegalovirus exposure and HLA in healthy donors. The PCR was carried out with 60 Vbeta primers and 13 Jbeta primers. Sequencing used immunoSEQ multiplex PCR; TCRdb keeps in-frame clones, though not all of them. The sample carries approximately 130,000 clones, about 82% recorded once. The sequenced sample consisted of PBMCs. The receptors were sampled from a boy aged 5 to 17 in good health and CMV-seronegative.

This clone was observed a handful of times. V usage is TRBV2 and J usage is TRBJ2-2; a possible D gene is TRBD2 (5 bases). Germline-derived CDR1 and CDR2 are SNHLY and FYNNEI. V dropped 3 bases and J dropped 3 bases, with 11 bases sitting between them. The CDR3 has 15 residues. The CDR3 sequence: CASSDGGTYTGELFF. In DNA, the CDR3 is TGTGCCAGCAGTGACGGAGGCACCTACACCGGGGAGCTGTTTTTT.

Concerning this clone: One junction end disagrees with the germline gene, perhaps due to a read error. The chain recombines TRBV13 with TRBJ2-7; 11 bases match TRBD2. Germline assignment: CDR1 PRHDT and CDR2 FYEKMQ (reference sequence). This CDR3 has 17 residues. Written as DNA, the CDR3 is TGTGCCAGCAGCCTAGGCAGACTAGCGGGATTTGTCAACGAGCAGTACTTC. Translation: CASSLGRLAGFVNEQYF. The whole variable domain, remainder taken from reference TRBV13 and TRBJ2-7, is AAGVIQSPRHLIKEKRETATLKCYPIPRHDTVYWYQQGPGQDPQFLISFYEKMQSDKGSIPDRFSAQQFSDYHSELNMSSLELGDSALYFCASSLGRLAGFVNEQYFGPGTRLTVT.

The chain carries TRBV7-8 and TRBJ2-2; D is perhaps TRBD2 (5 bases). V dropped 5 bases and J dropped 4 bases, with 17 bases sitting between them. Germline CDR1 and CDR2: SGHVS and FQNEAQ. This CDR3 is built from 16 residues. The CDR3 region has the DNA TGTGCCAGCAGCCCAGGTCGAGGGTATGGCACCGGGGAGCTGTTTTTT. It is translated as CASSPGRGYGTGELFF.